What follows are 32 T cell receptor delta chains derived from one specimen sequenced in a study of gammadelta T cells in human blood. TCRdb re-called clones from the RT-PCR reads using CATT. The sample lists 700 to 900 delta-chain clones, roughly 51% seen once, with around 24% in the top ten. Specimen: Vgamma9Vdelta2 gamma-delta T cells from cord blood. These receptors were obtained from a newborn.

The sample holds a few counts of this clone. It is likely a read error: a sequence one base away is far more abundant. V and J are TRDV2 and TRDJ1; TRDD3 is a possible D gene (6 bases). Germline CDR1 reads GEAIGNYY; CDR2 reads EKD. CDR3 length equals 16 residues. The CDR3 region is CASDPRTGRNTDKLIF. The CDR3, as DNA: TGTGCCAGTGACCCTCGTACTGGGCGGAACACCGATAAACTCATCTTT.

In this sample, this clone is large. Other DNA sequences in this sample translate to the same CDR3. The chain carries TRDV2 and TRDJ3, with D possibly TRDD2 on 5 matching bases. Per the germline V gene, CDR1 is GEAIGNYY and CDR2 is EKD. This CDR3 has 17 amino acids. The germline V and J ends were trimmed by 3 bases and 0 bases, with 11 bases remaining between them. The chain's CDR3 is CACDLLGTSWDTRQMFF. The CDR3 nucleotides read TGTGCCTGTGACCTCCTAGGGACCTCCTGGGACACCCGACAGATGTTTTTC.

The table lists this clone with a few counts. The likely explanation is a read error, given a far larger clone one base away. V and J are TRDV2 and TRDJ1; D might be TRDD3 (5 bases). The V and J ends lost 3 bases and 3 bases respectively, with 22 bases between them. Germline CDR1 GEAIGNYY, CDR2 EKD. The CDR3 contains 17 residues. This CDR3 reads CACDRVVVGTLPDKLIF. CDR3 nucleotide sequence: TGTGCCTGTGACCGCGTCGTGGTGGGGACCTTGCCCGATAAACTCATCTTT.

This clone was seen a few times. A read error likely explains this, since a far larger clone differs by one base. The chain recombines TRDV2 with TRDJ3, with TRDD3 identical over 7 bases. This CDR3 comprises 19 residues. Germline CDR1 GEAIGNYY, CDR2 EKD. The CDR3 reads CACDTGSGYRAWNTRQMFF. Written as DNA, the CDR3 is TGTGCCTGTGACACCGGTTCGGGATACCGCGCCTGGAACACCCGACAGATGTTTTTC.

Regarding this clone: TCRdb assigns this DNA the protein of a much larger clone, which departs from its translation at residue 5; this likely reflects a read error, and the protein shown comes from translating the DNA. The chain uses TRDV2 and TRDJ2; 12 nucleotides align to TRDD3. The CDR3 has 16 amino acids. CDR1 is GEAIGNYY, CDR2 EKD, per germline. With 3 bases clipped from V and 3 bases from J, the junction kept 4 bases outside the gene matches. The CDR3 sequence: CACDAWGIRVTAQLFF. CDR3 sequence (DNA): TGTGCCTGTGACGCCTGGGGGATACGCGTGACAGCACAACTCTTCTTT.

With regard to this clone: This likely came from a read error, as a far larger clone is one base away. This chain uses TRDV2 with TRDJ3, with 8 bases that match TRDD3. V lost 2 bases, J lost 1 base, and 3 bases stayed unmatched. CDR3 length: 17 residues. Germline V CDR1 and CDR2: GEAIGNYY, EKD. The CDR3 here is CACDNAGGSWDTRQMFF. The CDR3 coding sequence is TGTGCCTGTGACAATGCTGGGGGATCCTGGGACACCCGACAGATGTTTTTC.

Details on this clone: Only one base separates this from a far larger clonotype, so it likely reflects a read error. Other DNA variants within this sample encode the same CDR3. The V gene is TRDV2, the J gene TRDJ1; the D is unclear. Germline V gene lookup returns CDR1 GEAIGNYY and CDR2 EKD. Trimming took off 5 bases at V and 0 bases at J, with 9 bases between the two ends. This CDR3 comprises 13 residues. CDR3 loop: CACGLAYTDKLIF. CDR3 nucleotides: TGTGCCTGTGGACTAGCTTACACCGATAAACTCATCTTT.

This clone ranks as large. V usage is TRDV2 and J usage is TRDJ3, with D uncertain. Germline V gives CDR1 GEAIGNYY, CDR2 EKD. This CDR3 region has 18 residues. V was trimmed by 0 bases and J by 0 bases, leaving 11 bases between them. In nucleotides, the CDR3 is TGTGCCTGTGACACCGCGGCCCGTGGCTCCTGGGACACCCGACAGATGTTTTTC. Translation: CACDTAARGSWDTRQMFF.

A word on this clone: A far bigger clonotype differs at one base, so this is likely a read error. This sample includes further DNA sequences coding for the same CDR3. The chain has TRDV2 and TRDJ3; D unresolved. Germline CDR1 is GEAIGNYY and CDR2 is EKD. With 1 base removed from V and 0 bases from J, the gap between germline ends came to 9 bases. The CDR3 is 17 residues long. This CDR3 reads CACDTLSGSWDTRQMFF. The CDR3 DNA follows: TGTGCCTGTGACACACTTTCGGGCTCCTGGGACACCCGACAGATGTTTTTC.

About this clone itself: A read error is the likely source, as a far larger clone sits one nucleotide away. V gene TRDV2 combines with J gene TRDJ3; 7 bases match TRDD3. The CDR3 is made up of 19 amino acids. Unmatched junction bases numbered 9, after V lost 0 bases and J lost 2 bases. The germline V gene encodes CDR1 GEAIGNYY and CDR2 EKD. The CDR3 loop reads CACDTGSGYHAWDTRQMFF. The DNA for the CDR3 is TGTGCCTGTGACACCGGTTCGGGATACCACGCCTGGGACACCCGACAGATGTTTTTC.

About this clone itself: A read error is likely here: a far larger clone is one base away. Distinct nucleotide sequences in the sample also encode this CDR3. The chain employs TRDV2 and TRDJ2; 10 bases map to TRDD3. This CDR3 contains 16 residues. Looked up from germline, CDR1 is GEAIGNYY and CDR2 is EKD. CDR3: CACDKLGDALTAQLFF. The CDR3 bases are TGTGCCTGTGACAAACTGGGGGATGCTTTGACGGCACAACTCTTCTTT.

This clone is termed medium-sized. Given a much more abundant clone one base away, this may be a read error. Within the sample, other DNA sequences also encode this same CDR3. This chain connects TRDV2 to TRDJ1, with D tentatively TRDD3 (5 bases). The CDR3 length is 16 residues. The V gene's germline CDR1 is GEAIGNYY and CDR2 EKD. V was pared by 3 bases and J by 0 bases, with 16 bases between. The CDR3 nucleotides are TGTGCCTGTGACCCTCGTACTGGTCGGAACACCGATAAACTCATCTTT. Residues: CACDPRTGRNTDKLIF.

This clone counts as medium-sized. This rearrangement joins TRDV2 to TRDJ3, with 12 bases aligning to TRDD3. In germline, CDR1 is GEAIGNYY, CDR2 EKD. This CDR3 is built from 20 residues. Losses at the gene ends were 3 bases for V and 4 bases for J; bases not matched to a gene: 12. The CDR3 is CACDFSPGGYAVWDTRQMFF. The CDR3 DNA is TGTGCCTGTGACTTCTCCCCTGGGGGATACGCGGTTTGGGACACCCGACAGATGTTTTTC.

Remarks on this clone: A far more abundant clone sits one base away, making this likely a read error. The chain couples TRDV2 to TRDJ1; tentative D call: TRDD3 (6 bases). This CDR3 comprises 17 residues. Germline CDR1 reads GEAIGNYY; CDR2 reads EKD. V was clipped by 0 bases and J by 0 bases, with 16 bases between them. The CDR3 DNA sequence: TGTGCCTGTGACACCGAGGGGGACGAAATTAACACCGATAAACTCATCTTT. Residues: CACDTEGDEINTDKLIF.

By its share, this clone is medium-sized. The chain uses TRDV2 and TRDJ1; D is ambiguous. The CDR3 consists of 16 residues. V lost 0 bases to trimming and J lost 0 bases, with 13 bases between them. Germline lookup yields CDR1 GEAIGNYY and CDR2 EKD. CDR3 bases: TGTGCCTGTGACACCGGAGCCAGAACTTACACCGATAAACTCATCTTT. Translation: CACDTGARTYTDKLIF.

This clone has just one count. The likely explanation is a read error, given a far larger clone one base away. Other DNA sequences in this specimen translate into the identical CDR3. V is TRDV2 and J is TRDJ1; TRDD3 matches 13 bases. The CDR3 spans 21 residues. Germline-derived CDR1 and CDR2 are GEAIGNYY and EKD. Trimming at V came to 1 base and at J to 3 bases, leaving 19 bases not matched to a gene. For the CDR3, the DNA is TGTGCCTGTGACACTCCCCCGTACTGGGGGATACGCACCTCCCAGGCCGATAAACTCATCTTT. Protein: CACDTPPYWGIRTSQADKLIF.

About this clone itself: This is likely an artifact of a read error, given a far larger clone one base away. At the DNA level, this CDR3 is encoded by other sequences in the same sample as well. V gene TRDV2 combines with J gene TRDJ4, with 8 bases that match TRDD3. The CDR3 consists of 13 residues. CDR1 is GEAIGNYY, CDR2 EKD, per germline. The CDR3 sequence: CACDTWGMGPLIF. As DNA, the CDR3 is TGTGCCTGTGACACCTGGGGGATGGGACCACTGATCTTT.

In its sample, this clone ranks as large. The identical CDR3 is also encoded by other nucleotide sequences in the sample. The rearrangement uses TRDV2 and TRDJ3; 8 nucleotides align to TRDD3. This CDR3 is built from 18 residues. The V and J ends lost 3 bases and 0 bases, in that order; junction bases with no gene match: 6. CDR1 is GEAIGNYY and CDR2 is EKD in the germline V gene. CDR3 protein: CACDSLGGSSWDTRQMFF. The CDR3 bases are TGTGCCTGTGACTCACTGGGGGGAAGCTCCTGGGACACCCGACAGATGTTTTTC.

A word on this clone: This likely traces to a read error, being one base from a far larger clone. The chain uses TRDV2 and TRDJ1; D remains ambiguous. This CDR3 contains 12 residues. Germline V gene lookup returns CDR1 GEAIGNYY and CDR2 EKD. The DNA of the CDR3 is TGTGCCGGTGACACTTACACCGATAAACTCATCTTT. Translation: CAGDTYTDKLIF.

Details on this clone: The amino acid sequence in TCRdb belongs to a much larger clone and departs from this DNA's translation at residue 8, likely a sequencing read error; the sequence shown is translated from the DNA. V and J are TRDV2 and TRDJ1, with 8 bases lining up with TRDD3. The CDR3 runs to 14 residues. The ends lost 2 bases at V and 2 bases at J; junction bases unmatched: 3. Germline assignment: CDR1 GEAIGNYY and CDR2 EKD. CDR3 residues: CACDRGYTTDKLIF. The CDR3 DNA is TGTGCCTGTGACAGGGGATACACGACCGATAAACTCATCTTT.

Only one count was recorded for this clone. This likely came from a read error, as a far larger clone is one base away. The chain is built from TRDV2 and TRDJ3; 7 nucleotides match TRDD3. J was trimmed by 5 bases and V by 0 bases; bases with no gene match: 12. The CDR3 sequence is 19 residues long. CDR1 GEAIGNYY and CDR2 EKD come from the germline V gene. CDR3 amino acids: CACDTGSGYRARDTRQMFF. The CDR3 nucleotides are TGTGCCTGTGACACCGGTTCGGGATACCGCGCCCGGGACACCCGACAGATGTTTTTC.

This clone was detected a few times. A clone one base away is much larger, so this may be a read error. The chain has TRDV2 and TRDJ3, with a tentative D call TRDD3 (5 bases). CDR1 and CDR2 from the germline V gene are GEAIGNYY and EKD. The CDR3 length is 22 residues. V lost 2 bases and J 0 bases, leaving 25 bases between the germline ends. CDR3: CACDKGSTLMTSRSWDTRQMFF. The CDR3 bases are TGTGCCTGTGACAAGGGATCTACCCTTATGACTTCACGCTCCTGGGACACCCGACAGATGTTTTTC.

A remark on this clone: A far larger clone is just one base off, so this is likely a read error. J is TRDJ3 and V is TRDV2, with TRDD3 as a possible D gene (6 bases). Germline CDR1 reads GEAIGNYY; CDR2 reads EKD. The CDR3 is made up of 20 amino acids. The V end was cut by 2 bases, the J end by 0 bases, with 19 bases between. In nucleotides, the CDR3 is TGTGCCTGTGACATCGTCCGGGGGAACGTTGGCTCCTGGGACACCCGACAGATGTTTTTC. Amino acid sequence: CACDIVRGNVGSWDTRQMFF.

In the case of this clone: A read error is likely here: a far larger clone is one base away. The same CDR3 arises from other DNA sequences in this sample as well. The rearrangement joins TRDV2 to TRDJ3; 11 positions agree with TRDD3. From germline, CDR1 is GEAIGNYY and CDR2 EKD. The CDR3 is 20 residues long. After removal of 2 bases from V and 0 bases from J, the junction contained 8 bases not matched to a gene. The CDR3 loop reads CACDKVLGDTSSWDTRQMFF. CDR3 nucleotides: TGTGCCTGTGACAAAGTCCTGGGGGATACTAGCTCCTGGGACACCCGACAGATGTTTTTC.

On this clone itself: The protein TCRdb gives is from a much larger clone and does not agree with this DNA's translation at residue 5, likely a read error; the protein shown here comes from the DNA. The rearrangement uses TRDV2 and TRDJ1; TRDD3 matches at 7 bases. J gave up 3 bases and V 3 bases, and 6 bases lay outside the gene matches. The V gene's germline CDR1 is GEAIGNYY and CDR2 EKD. The CDR3 runs 14 residues. The CDR3 loop reads CACDPGTGADKLIF. CDR3 in DNA: TGTGCCTGTGACCCCGGAACTGGGGCCGATAAACTCATCTTT.

This clone was observed a few times. A read error is possible here, since a much larger clone lies one base away. The chain joins TRDV2 to TRDJ1; TRDD3 agrees at 7 bases. The V gene's germline CDR1 is GEAIGNYY and CDR2 EKD. This CDR3 has 13 amino acids. CDR3 coding DNA: TGTGCCTGTGACGGGGGGATCACCGAAAAACTCATCTTT. Translating gives CACDGGITEKLIF.

Remarks on this clone: For this DNA, TCRdb reports the protein of a much larger clone, which diverges at residue 14, most likely from a read error; the protein presented here is translated directly from the DNA. This chain links TRDV2 with TRDJ1; 12 nucleotides agree with TRDD3. Germline V gene lookup returns CDR1 GEAIGNYY and CDR2 EKD. The CDR3 has 16 amino acids. As DNA, the CDR3 is TGTGCCTGTGAAGGACTGGGGGATACCCACACCGATAAACGCATCTTT. This encodes CACEGLGDTHTDKRIF.

With regard to this clone: The TCRdb record carries a much larger clone's protein, which differs from this DNA's translation at residue 6; a read error is the likely cause, and the protein listed here is the DNA translation. The chain combines TRDV2 with TRDJ2; perhaps TRDD3 as D (5 bases). Germline lookup yields CDR1 GEAIGNYY and CDR2 EKD. The CDR3 spans 16 residues. Trimming took 4 bases from V and 0 from J, leaving 14 bases between them. This CDR3 reads CACEGVGTSLTAQLFF. CDR3 DNA: TGTGCCTGTGAAGGCGTGGGGACTTCTTTGACAGCACAACTCTTCTTT.

Comment on this clone: Since a far larger clone is one base different, this is likely a read error. The V call is TRDV2, the J call TRDJ3, with 8 bases matching TRDD3. In germline, CDR1 is GEAIGNYY, CDR2 EKD. CDR3 size: 24 residues. The CDR3 is CACDGKRMGILPPKDSWETRQMFF. The CDR3 DNA reads as TGTGCCTGTGACGGCAAACGAATGGGGATACTGCCACCCAAGGACTCCTGGGAAACCCGACAGATGTTTTTC.

Of note for this clone: This likely stems from a read error, as it lies one base from a far larger clone. V gene TRDV2 combines with J gene TRDJ2; 13 nucleotides line up with TRDD3. There are 18 residues in the CDR3. Germline V gives CDR1 GEAIGNYY, CDR2 EKD. Unmatched junction bases numbered 9, after V lost 3 bases and J lost 3 bases. The CDR3 reads CACDAGTGGYAVTAQLFF. The CDR3 coding sequence is TGTGCCTGTGACGCCGGAACTGGGGGATACGCTGTGACAGCACAACTCTTCTTT.

Comment on this clone: A far larger clone lies a single base away; this is likely a read error. Other DNA sequences of this sample code for an identical CDR3. This chain uses TRDV2 with TRDJ3, with 9 bases fitting TRDD3. The J segment lost 0 bases and the V segment lost 2 bases, leaving 13 bases of the junction unmatched. CDR1 and CDR2 from the germline V gene are GEAIGNYY and EKD. The CDR3 extends over 21 amino acids. CDR3 nucleotides: TGTGCCTGTGACAAACGTACCGGGGGATACCAAAGCTCCTGGGACACCCGACAGATGTTTTTC. Amino acid sequence: CACDKRTGGYQSSWDTRQMFF.

By share of the sample, this clone is large. The rearrangement links TRDV2 to TRDJ3; 10 bases line up with TRDD3. This CDR3 contains 20 residues. V was clipped by 3 bases and J by 2 bases; unmatched bases: 12. Per the germline V gene, CDR1 is GEAIGNYY and CDR2 is EKD. The CDR3 sequence: CACDPLRSGGYPWDTRQMFF. In DNA form, the CDR3 reads TGTGCCTGTGACCCCCTAAGAAGTGGGGGATACCCCTGGGACACCCGACAGATGTTTTTC.